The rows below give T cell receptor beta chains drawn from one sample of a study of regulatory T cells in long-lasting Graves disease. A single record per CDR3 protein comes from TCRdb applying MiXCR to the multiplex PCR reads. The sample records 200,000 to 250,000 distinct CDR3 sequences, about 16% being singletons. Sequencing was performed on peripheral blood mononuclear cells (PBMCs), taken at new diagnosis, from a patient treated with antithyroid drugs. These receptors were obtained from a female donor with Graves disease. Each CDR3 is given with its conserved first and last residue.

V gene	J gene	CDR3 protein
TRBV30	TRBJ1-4	CAWSPRGRSRNEKLFF
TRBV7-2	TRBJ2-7	CASSLEPGDEQYF
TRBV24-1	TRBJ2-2	CATSALGADTGELFF
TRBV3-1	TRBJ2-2	CASSPSGGNTGELFF
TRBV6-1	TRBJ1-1	CASSAYRDRVGTEAFF
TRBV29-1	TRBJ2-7	CSVPFGPDSYEQYF
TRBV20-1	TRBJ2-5	CSAKSGGGLWETQYF
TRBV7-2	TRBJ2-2	CASSLLGLAVGELFF
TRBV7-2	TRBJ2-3	CASSLVAASTDTQYF
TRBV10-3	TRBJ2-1	CAIRAGLAAYNEQFF